Listed here are 15 T cell receptor beta chains from one sample, sequenced in a study of blood T cell repertoires in COVID-19. TCRdb keeps only in-frame clones here, not all; method: immunoSEQ multiplex PCR. The sample yields about 220,000 clones, 88% seen once. What was sequenced was PBMCs or T cells enriched from blood (not recorded which). The receptors shown here come from a woman aged 30 to 39 who had recovered from COVID-19.

The CDR3 DNA sequence: TGTGCCAGCAGTTTTGGACAAGGAAACACCATATATTTT. Translated, it gives CASSFGQGNTIYF. V is TRBV6-5 and J is TRBJ1-3; maybe TRBD1 (5 bases). The V end lost 4 bases, the J end lost 4 bases, and 8 bases lay between the germline ends. This CDR3 is 13 amino acids long. The germline V gene encodes CDR1 MNHEY and CDR2 SVGAGI.

V usage is TRBV5-4 and J usage is TRBJ1-1; no reliable D call. The germline CDR1 and CDR2 sequences are SGHNT and YYREEE (reference sequence). Trimming removed 0 bases at V and 5 bases at J, with 8 bases between. The CDR3 is 13 amino acids. Here the CDR3 DNA reads TGTGCCAGCAGCTTGGGTCCCCTGACTGAAGCTTTCTTT. This codes for CASSLGPLTEAFF.

The chain links TRBV2 to TRBJ2-3; 8 bases agree with TRBD2. The germline V gene encodes CDR1 SNHLY and CDR2 FYNNEI. With V trimmed by 3 bases and J by 0 bases, 8 bases remained unmatched. There are 17 residues in the CDR3. The CDR3 region is CASSDLLAGTSTDTQYF. CDR3 coding DNA: TGTGCCAGCAGTGATTTATTAGCGGGGACTAGCACAGATACGCAGTATTTT.

The genes are TRBV12-3 or TRBV12-4 and TRBJ1-2; 7 nucleotides agree with TRBD1. Trimming cost V 5 bases and J 5 bases; bases outside gene matches: 2. The CDR3 has 12 amino acids. The CDR3 region has the DNA TGTGCCAGCAGTCTGGGACAGTATGGCTACACCTTC. Encoded protein: CASSLGQYGYTF.

The chain recombines TRBV12-5 with TRBJ1-2, with 9 bases identical to TRBD1. J lost 5 bases, V lost 5 bases, and 6 bases had no gene match. CDR3 length: 14 amino acids. Per germline, CDR1 LGHNT and CDR2 FRNRAP. CDR3 sequence reads: CASGPGTGNYGYTF. As DNA, the CDR3 is TGTGCTAGTGGTCCCGGGACAGGGAATTATGGCTACACCTTC.

This chain uses TRBV6-5 with TRBJ2-2; TRBD2 aligns across 13 bases. Germline V gives CDR1 MNHEY, CDR2 SVGAGI. The CDR3 has 15 amino acids. V lost 6 bases and J lost 10; bases outside the gene matches: 8. In DNA form, the CDR3 reads TGTGCCAGCAGAACAGGACTAGCGGGGGTCGTGGAGCTGTTTTTT. The encoded protein is CASRTGLAGVVELFF.

In its sample, this clone was seen a few times. The rearrangement joins TRBV19 to TRBJ2-7, with 9 bases identical to TRBD2. The CDR3 has 17 residues. Germline trimming cut 5 bases from V and 1 base from J; bases unmatched to any gene: 12. Germline assignment: CDR1 LNHDA and CDR2 SQIVND (reference sequence). Here the CDR3 reads CASSDRGNSGGSYEQYF. The CDR3 DNA reads TGTGCCAGTAGTGACCGGGGAAATAGCGGGGGTTCCTACGAGCAGTACTTC.

The rearrangement links TRBV3-1 (or the pseudogene TRBV3-2) to TRBJ1-5; D is unclear. Germline lookup yields CDR1 LGHDT and CDR2 YNNKEL (reference sequence). The CDR3 sequence is 14 residues long. Trimming removed 3 bases at V and 3 bases at J, with 9 bases between. The chain's CDR3 is CASSHSRANQPQHF. The CDR3 DNA follows: TGTGCCAGCAGCCATTCGAGGGCCAATCAGCCCCAGCATTTT.

V is TRBV6-5 and J is TRBJ2-7; 8 bases fit TRBD2. V shed 6 bases and J 6 bases; nucleotides not matched to a gene: 13. The germline gives CDR1 MNHEY, CDR2 SVGAGI. This CDR3 comprises 15 residues. DNA for the CDR3: TGTGCCAGCAGCGTGAGCGGGGGTGATCAAGGCGAGCAGTACTTC. This encodes CASSVSGGDQGEQYF.

V usage is TRBV29-1 and J usage is TRBJ1-4, with 7 bases lining up with TRBD1. V trimming: 4 bases; J trimming: 7 bases; junction bases outside the gene matches: 3. The length of the CDR3 is 12 residues. Germline loops: CDR1 SQVTM, CDR2 ANQGSEA. CDR3 sequence: CSVVTGVEKLFF. The DNA of the CDR3 is TGCAGCGTTGTCACAGGGGTTGAAAAACTGTTTTTT.

The chain employs TRBV6-5 and TRBJ2-2; D call uncertain. V was clipped by 5 bases and J by 0 bases, with 10 bases between them. This CDR3 has 15 amino acids. The germline V gene has CDR1 MNHEY and CDR2 SVGAGI. The CDR3 is CASSLMTPNTGELFF. In nucleotides, the CDR3 is TGTGCCAGCAGTCTAATGACACCGAACACCGGGGAGCTGTTTTTT.

The chain has TRBV11-1 and TRBJ2-1, with 8 bases fitting TRBD2. Germline CDR1 and CDR2: SGHAT and FQDESV (reference sequence). CDR3 length equals 14 residues. Germline trimming cut 0 bases from V and 9 bases from J; bases unmatched to any gene: 4. As DNA, the CDR3 is TGTGCCAGCAGCTTAGCACGGGGGGGAGGTGAGCAGTTCTTC. Encoded protein: CASSLARGGGEQFF.

The chain is built from TRBV24-1 and TRBJ1-2; TRBD1 might be the D (6 bases). Trimming stripped 8 bases from V and 7 bases from J, with 13 bases between. Germline assignment: CDR1 KGHDR and CDR2 SFDVKD. The CDR3 totals 12 residues. The CDR3 coding sequence is TGTGCCACCATGAACAGGGAGGGTGGCTACACCTTC. This codes for CATMNREGGYTF.

The chain is built from TRBV18 and TRBJ1-2, with 11 bases lining up with TRBD1. Germline assignment: CDR1 KGHSH and CDR2 LQKENI. CDR3 length equals 16 residues. V lost 5 bases, J lost 8 bases, and 13 bases stayed unmatched. The CDR3 DNA reads TGTGCCAGCTCATCGCCGACCCCCTGGACAGGGGGCGGCTACACCTTC. It specifies CASSSPTPWTGGGYTF.

J is TRBJ1-2 and V is TRBV5-1; 8 nucleotides agree with TRBD1. Germline CDR1 reads SGHRS; CDR2 reads YFSETQ. V trimming: 0 bases; J trimming: 5 bases; junction bases outside the gene matches: 9. CDR3 size: 16 residues. DNA for the CDR3: TGCGCCAGCAGCTTGGATGGACAGGGTCCAGCTTATGGCTACACCTTC. This translates into CASSLDGQGPAYGYTF.